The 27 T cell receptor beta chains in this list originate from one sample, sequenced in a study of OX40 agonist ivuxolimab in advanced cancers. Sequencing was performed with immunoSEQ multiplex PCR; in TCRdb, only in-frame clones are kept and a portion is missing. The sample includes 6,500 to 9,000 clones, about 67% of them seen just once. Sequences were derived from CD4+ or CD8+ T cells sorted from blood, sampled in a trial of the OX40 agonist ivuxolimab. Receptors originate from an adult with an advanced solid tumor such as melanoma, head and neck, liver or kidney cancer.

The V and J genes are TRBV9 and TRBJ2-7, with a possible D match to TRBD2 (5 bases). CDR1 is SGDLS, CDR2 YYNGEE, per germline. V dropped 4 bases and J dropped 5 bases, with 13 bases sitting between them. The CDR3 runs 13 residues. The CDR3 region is CASSPRDSHEQYF. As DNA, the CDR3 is TGTGCCAGCAGCCCCCGGGATTCCCACGAGCAGTACTTC.

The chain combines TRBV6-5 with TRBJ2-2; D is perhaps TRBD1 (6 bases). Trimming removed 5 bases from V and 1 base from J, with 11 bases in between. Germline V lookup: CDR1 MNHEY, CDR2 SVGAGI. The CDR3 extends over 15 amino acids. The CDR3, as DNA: TGTGCCAGCAGTACAGGGTTAGGGAACACCGGGGAGCTGTTTTTT. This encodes CASSTGLGNTGELFF.

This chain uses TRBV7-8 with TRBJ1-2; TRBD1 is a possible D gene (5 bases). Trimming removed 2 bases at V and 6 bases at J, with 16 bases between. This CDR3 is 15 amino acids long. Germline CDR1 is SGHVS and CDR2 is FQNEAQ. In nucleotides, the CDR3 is TGTGCCAGCAGCTTACTCGGTGGCGGCAGGGATGGCTACACCTTC. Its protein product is CASSLLGGGRDGYTF.

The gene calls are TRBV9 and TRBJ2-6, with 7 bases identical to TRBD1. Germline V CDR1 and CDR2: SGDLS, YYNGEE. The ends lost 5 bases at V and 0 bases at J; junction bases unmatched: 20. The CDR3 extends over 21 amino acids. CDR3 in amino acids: CASRDHLTGKGQSSGANVLTF. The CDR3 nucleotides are TGTGCCAGCAGGGATCACTTAACAGGCAAGGGACAGTCCTCTGGGGCCAACGTCCTGACTTTC.

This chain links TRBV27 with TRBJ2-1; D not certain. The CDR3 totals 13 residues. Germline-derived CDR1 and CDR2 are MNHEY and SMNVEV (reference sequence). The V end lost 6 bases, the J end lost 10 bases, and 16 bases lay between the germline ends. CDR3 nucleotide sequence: TGTGCCAGCAGCTCCCTTGACGGGCACGAGCAGTTCTTC. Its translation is CASSSLDGHEQFF.

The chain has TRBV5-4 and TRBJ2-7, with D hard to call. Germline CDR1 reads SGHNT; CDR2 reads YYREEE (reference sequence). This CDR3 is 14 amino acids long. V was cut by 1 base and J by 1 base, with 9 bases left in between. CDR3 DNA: TGTGCCAGCAGCTTGTATGTCAGTTCCTACGAGCAGTACTTC. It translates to CASSLYVSSYEQYF.

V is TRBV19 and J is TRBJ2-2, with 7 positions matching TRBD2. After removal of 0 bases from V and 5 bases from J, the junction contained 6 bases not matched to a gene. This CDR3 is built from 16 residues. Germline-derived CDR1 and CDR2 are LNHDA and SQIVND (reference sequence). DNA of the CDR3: TGTGCCAGTAGTATAGATCCTAGGACTAGGACCGGGGAGCTGTTTTTT. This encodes CASSIDPRTRTGELFF. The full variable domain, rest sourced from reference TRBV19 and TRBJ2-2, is DGGITQSPKYLFRKEGQNVTLSCEQNLNHDAMYWYRQDPGQGLRLIYYSQIVNDFQKGDIAEGYSVSREKKESFPLTVTSAQKNPTAFYLCASSIDPRTRTGELFFGEGSRLTVL.

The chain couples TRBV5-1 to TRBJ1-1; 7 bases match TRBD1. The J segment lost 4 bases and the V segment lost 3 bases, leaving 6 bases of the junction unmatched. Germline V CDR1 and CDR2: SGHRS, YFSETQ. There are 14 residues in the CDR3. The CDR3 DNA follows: TGCGCCAGCAGCTGGAGACAGGGAGGCACTGAAGCTTTCTTT. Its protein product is CASSWRQGGTEAFF.

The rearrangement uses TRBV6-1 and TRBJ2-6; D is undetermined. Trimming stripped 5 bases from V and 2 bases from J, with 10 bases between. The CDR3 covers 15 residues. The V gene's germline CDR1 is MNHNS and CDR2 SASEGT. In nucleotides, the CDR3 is TGTGCCAGCAGTCCGGTTGGGACTGGGGCCAACGTCCTGACTTTC. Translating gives CASSPVGTGANVLTF.

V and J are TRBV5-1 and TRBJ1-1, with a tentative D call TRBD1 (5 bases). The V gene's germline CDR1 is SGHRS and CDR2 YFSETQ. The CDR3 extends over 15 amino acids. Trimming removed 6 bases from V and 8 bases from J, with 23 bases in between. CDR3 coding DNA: TGCGCCAGCACCCTATACCACTACGTTGGGGGAGAAGCTTTCTTT. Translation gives CASTLYHYVGGEAFF.

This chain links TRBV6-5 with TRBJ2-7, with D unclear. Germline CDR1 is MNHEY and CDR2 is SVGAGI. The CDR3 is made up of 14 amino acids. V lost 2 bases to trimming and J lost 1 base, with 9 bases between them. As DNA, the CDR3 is TGTGCCAGCAGTTACCTAGGACGGTCCTACGAGCAGTACTTC. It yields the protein CASSYLGRSYEQYF.

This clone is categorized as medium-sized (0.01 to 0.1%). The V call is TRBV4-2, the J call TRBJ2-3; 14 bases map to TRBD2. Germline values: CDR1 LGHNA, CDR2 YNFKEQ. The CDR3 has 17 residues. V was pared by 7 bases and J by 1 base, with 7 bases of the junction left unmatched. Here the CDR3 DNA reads TGTGCCAGCACCGCCGGACTAGCGGGGGGAGGCACAGATACGCAGTATTTT. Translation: CASTAGLAGGGTDTQYF.

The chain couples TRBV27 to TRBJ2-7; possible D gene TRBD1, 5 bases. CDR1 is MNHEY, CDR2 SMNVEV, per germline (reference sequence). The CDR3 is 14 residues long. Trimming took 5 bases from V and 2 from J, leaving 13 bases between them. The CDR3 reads CASSANPRAYEQYF. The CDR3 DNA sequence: TGTGCCAGCAGTGCCAACCCCAGGGCCTACGAGCAGTACTTC.

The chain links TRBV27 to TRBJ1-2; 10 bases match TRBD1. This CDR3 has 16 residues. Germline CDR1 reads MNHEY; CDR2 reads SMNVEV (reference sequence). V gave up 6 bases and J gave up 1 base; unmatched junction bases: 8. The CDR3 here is CASRPGQGSHNYGYTF. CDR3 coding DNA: TGTGCCAGCAGACCGGGACAGGGGTCCCATAACTATGGCTACACCTTC.

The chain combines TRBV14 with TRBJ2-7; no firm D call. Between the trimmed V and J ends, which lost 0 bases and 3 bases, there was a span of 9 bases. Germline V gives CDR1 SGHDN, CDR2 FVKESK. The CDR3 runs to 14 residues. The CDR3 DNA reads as TGTGCCAGCAGCCAAGACAGGACCCACTACGAGCAGTACTTC. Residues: CASSQDRTHYEQYF.

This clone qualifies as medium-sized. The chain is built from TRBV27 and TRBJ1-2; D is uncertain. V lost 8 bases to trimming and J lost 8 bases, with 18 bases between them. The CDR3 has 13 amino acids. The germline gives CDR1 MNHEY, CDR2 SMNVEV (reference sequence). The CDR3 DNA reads TGTGCCAGCCGCTTAGGTCGGGATTGGGGCTACACCTTC. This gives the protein CASRLGRDWGYTF.

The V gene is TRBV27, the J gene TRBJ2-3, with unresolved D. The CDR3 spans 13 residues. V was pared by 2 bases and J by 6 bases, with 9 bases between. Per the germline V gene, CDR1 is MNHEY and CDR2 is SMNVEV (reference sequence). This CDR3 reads CASSLGIRDTQYF. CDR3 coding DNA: TGTGCCAGCAGTTTAGGGATCAGGGATACGCAGTATTTT.

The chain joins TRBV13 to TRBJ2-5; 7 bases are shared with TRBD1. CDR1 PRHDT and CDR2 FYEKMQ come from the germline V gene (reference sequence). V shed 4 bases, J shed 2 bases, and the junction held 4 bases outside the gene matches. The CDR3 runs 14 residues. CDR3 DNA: TGTGCCAGCAGCTCCGACAGGGAACAAGAGACCCAGTACTTC. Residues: CASSSDREQETQYF. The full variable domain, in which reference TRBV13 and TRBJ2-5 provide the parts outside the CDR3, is AAGVIQSPRHLIKEKRETATLKCYPIPRHDTVYWYQQGPGQDPQFLISFYEKMQSDKGSIPDRFSAQQFSDYHSELNMSSLELGDSALYFCASSSDREQETQYFGPGTRLLVL.

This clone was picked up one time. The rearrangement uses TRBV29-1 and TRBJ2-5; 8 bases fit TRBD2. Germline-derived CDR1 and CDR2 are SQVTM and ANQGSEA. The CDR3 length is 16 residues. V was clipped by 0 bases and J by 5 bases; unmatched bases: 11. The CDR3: CSVEDPGARGGETQYF. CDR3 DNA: TGCAGCGTTGAAGATCCAGGGGCCCGGGGGGGGGAGACCCAGTACTTC.

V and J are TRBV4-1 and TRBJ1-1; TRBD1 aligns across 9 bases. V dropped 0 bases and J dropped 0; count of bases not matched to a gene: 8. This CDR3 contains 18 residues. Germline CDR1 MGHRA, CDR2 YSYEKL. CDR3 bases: TGCGCCAGCAGCCAAGATAGGACAGGGGTGGGATTGAACACTGAAGCTTTCTTT. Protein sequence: CASSQDRTGVGLNTEAFF.

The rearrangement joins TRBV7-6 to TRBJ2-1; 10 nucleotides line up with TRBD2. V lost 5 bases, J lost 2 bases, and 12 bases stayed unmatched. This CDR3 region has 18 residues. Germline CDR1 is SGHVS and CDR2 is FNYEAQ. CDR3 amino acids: CASSEGVAGGLPYNEQFF. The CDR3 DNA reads TGTGCCAGCAGCGAAGGGGTAGCGGGGGGACTCCCCTACAATGAGCAGTTCTTC.

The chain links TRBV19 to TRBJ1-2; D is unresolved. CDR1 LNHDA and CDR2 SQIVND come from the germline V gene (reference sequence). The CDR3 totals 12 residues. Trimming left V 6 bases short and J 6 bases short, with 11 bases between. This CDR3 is CASSPGPHGYTF. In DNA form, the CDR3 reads TGTGCCAGTAGCCCCGGGCCACATGGCTACACCTTC.

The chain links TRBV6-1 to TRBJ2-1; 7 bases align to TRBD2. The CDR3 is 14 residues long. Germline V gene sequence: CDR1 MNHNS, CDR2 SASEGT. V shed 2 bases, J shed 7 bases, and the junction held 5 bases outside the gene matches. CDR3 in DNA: TGTGCCAGCAGTGAAAGCGGGGAAGGGAATGAGCAGTTCTTC. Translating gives CASSESGEGNEQFF.

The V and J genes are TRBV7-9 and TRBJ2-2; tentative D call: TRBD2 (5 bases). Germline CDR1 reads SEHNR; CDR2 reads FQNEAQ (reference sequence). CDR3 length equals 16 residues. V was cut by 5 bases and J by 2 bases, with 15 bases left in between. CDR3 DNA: TGTGCCAGCAGCCACCGGGGTGCAGGCAACACCGGGGAGCTGTTTTTT. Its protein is CASSHRGAGNTGELFF.

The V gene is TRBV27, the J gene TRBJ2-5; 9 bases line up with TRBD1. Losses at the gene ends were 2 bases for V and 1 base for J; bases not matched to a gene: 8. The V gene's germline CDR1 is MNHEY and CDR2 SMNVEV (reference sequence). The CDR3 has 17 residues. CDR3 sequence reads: CASSLLGQGQPQETQYF. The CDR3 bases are TGTGCCAGCAGTTTACTGGGACAGGGTCAGCCCCAAGAGACCCAGTACTTC.

The CDR3 sequence: CASTPSSAGGDTQYF. CDR3 coding DNA: TGTGCCAGCACCCCCTCCTCAGCGGGGGGGGATACGCAGTATTTT. The chain employs TRBV6-4 and TRBJ2-3; 10 bases agree with TRBD2. J gave up 6 bases and V 7 bases, and 10 bases lay outside the gene matches. The CDR3 extends over 15 amino acids. Germline CDR1 MRHNA, CDR2 SNTAGT.

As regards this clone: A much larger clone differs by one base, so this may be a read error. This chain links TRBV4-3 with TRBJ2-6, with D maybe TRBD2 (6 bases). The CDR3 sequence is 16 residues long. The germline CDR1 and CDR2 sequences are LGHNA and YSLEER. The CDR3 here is CASSQEGGSGANILTF. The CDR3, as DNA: TGCGCCAGCAGCCAAGAGGGAGGCTCTGGGGCCAACATCCTGACTTTC.